This entry concerns a single TCR beta chain. The sample comes from a study of blood T cell repertoires in COVID-19. On the study more broadly: PBMCs, B-cell-depleted T cells, or T cells provided the cDNA or gDNA that made up the material.

Original processing methods: The assay estimated nucleated cells by amplifying reference gene primers. TCRdb's table, derived via immunoSEQ multiplex PCR, lists solely in-frame clones and lacks some. V and J calls and clone size follow that table, whereas D and trimming were derived from the DNA. The data show 70,000 to 95,000 clones, 75% to 95% seen once. Germline assignment: CDR1 KGHSH and CDR2 LQKENI. The CDR3 is 15 amino acids. The V gene end was trimmed by 3 bases and the J gene end by 7 bases; junction bases not matched to a gene: 6. The chain links TRBV18 to TRBJ1-5, with TRBD1 matching 10 bases. The sequencing input was peripheral blood. This clonotype originated in a woman aged 45-59 years in a cohort sampled during active COVID-19. CDR3 amino acids: CASSPVRDRGQPQHF. The CDR3, as DNA: TGTGCCAGCTCACCCGTCCGGGACAGGGGACAGCCCCAGCATTTT.